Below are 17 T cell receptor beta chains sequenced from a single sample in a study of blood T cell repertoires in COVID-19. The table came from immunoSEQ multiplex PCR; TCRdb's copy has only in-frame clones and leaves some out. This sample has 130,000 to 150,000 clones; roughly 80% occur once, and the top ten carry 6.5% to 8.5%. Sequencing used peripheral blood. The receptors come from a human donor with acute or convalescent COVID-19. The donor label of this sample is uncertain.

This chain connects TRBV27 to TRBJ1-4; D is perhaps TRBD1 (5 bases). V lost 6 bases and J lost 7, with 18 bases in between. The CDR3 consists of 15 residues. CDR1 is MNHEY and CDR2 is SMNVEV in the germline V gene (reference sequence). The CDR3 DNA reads TGTGCCAGCAGCCGCCTACTTTCCGGGGGTGAAAAACTGTTTTTT. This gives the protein CASSRLLSGGEKLFF.

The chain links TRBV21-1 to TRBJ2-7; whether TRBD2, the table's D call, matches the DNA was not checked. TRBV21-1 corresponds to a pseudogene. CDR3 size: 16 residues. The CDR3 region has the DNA TGTGCCAGCAGCCCCCGGGAGGCGGGCAGGGAAAACGAGCAGTACTTC. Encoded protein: CASSPREAGRENEQYF.

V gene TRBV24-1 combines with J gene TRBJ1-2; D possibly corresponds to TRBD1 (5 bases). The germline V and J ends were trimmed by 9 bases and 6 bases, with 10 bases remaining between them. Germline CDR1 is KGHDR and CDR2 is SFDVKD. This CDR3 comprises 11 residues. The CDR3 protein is CATSDSNGYTF. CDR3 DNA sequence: TGTGCCACCTCCGACAGTAATGGCTACACCTTC.

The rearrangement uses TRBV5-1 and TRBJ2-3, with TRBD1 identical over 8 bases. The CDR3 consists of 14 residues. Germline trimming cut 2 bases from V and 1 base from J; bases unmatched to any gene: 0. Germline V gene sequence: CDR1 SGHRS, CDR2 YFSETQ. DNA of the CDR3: TGCGCCAGCAGCTTACAGGGGGGCACAGATACGCAGTATTTT. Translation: CASSLQGGTDTQYF.

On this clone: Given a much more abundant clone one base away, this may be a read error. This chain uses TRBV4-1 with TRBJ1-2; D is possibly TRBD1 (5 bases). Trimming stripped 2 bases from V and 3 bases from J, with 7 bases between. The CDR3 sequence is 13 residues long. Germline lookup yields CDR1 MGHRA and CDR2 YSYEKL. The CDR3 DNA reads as TGCGCCAGCAGCCAATGGGGGGACTATGGCTACACCTTC. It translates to CASSQWGDYGYTF.

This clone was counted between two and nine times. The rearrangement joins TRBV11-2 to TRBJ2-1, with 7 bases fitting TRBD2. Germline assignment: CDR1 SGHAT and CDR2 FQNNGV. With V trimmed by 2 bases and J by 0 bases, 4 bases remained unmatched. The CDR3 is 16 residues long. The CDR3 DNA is TGTGCCAGCAGCTTAAGTCTAGCGGTCTCCTACAATGAGCAGTTCTTC. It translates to CASSLSLAVSYNEQFF.

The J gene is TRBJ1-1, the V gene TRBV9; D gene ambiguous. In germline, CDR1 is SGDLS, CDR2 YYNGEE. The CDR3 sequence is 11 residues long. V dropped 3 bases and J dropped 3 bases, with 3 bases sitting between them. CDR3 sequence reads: CASSGDTEAFF. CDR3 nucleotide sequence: TGTGCCAGCAGCGGAGACACTGAAGCTTTCTTT.

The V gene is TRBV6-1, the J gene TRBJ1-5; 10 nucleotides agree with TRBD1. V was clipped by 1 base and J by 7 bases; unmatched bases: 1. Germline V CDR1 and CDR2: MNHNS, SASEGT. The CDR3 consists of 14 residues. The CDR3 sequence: CASSEGDRGQPQHF. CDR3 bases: TGTGCCAGCAGTGAAGGGGACAGGGGCCAGCCCCAGCATTTT.

The CDR3 region has the DNA TGTGCCAGCAAAGCCCCTCGGGGCTCCTACAATGAGCAGTTCTTC. Its protein product is CASKAPRGSYNEQFF. V is TRBV2 and J is TRBJ2-1, with a weak D call TRBD2 (5 bases). CDR1 is SNHLY, CDR2 FYNNEI, per germline. V lost 7 bases, J lost 0 bases, and 13 bases lay in between. CDR3 length: 15 amino acids.

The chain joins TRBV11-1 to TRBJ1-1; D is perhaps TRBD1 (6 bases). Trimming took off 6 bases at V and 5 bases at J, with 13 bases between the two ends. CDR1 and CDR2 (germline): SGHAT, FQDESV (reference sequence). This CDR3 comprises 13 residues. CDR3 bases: TGTGCCAGCAGACAGGGCCAGGCAACTGAAGCTTTCTTT. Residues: CASRQGQATEAFF. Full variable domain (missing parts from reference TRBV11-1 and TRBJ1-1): EAEVAQSPRYKITEKSQAVAFWCDPISGHATLYWYRQILGQGPELLVQFQDESVVDDSQLPKDRFSAERLKGVDSTLKIQPAELGDSAMYLCASRQGQATEAFFGQGTRLTVV.

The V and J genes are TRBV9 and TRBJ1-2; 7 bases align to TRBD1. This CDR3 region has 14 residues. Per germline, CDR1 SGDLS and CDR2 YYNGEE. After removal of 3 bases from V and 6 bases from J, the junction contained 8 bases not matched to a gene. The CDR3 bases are TGTGCCAGCAGCGACCGACAGGGAATAAATGGCTACACCTTC. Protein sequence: CASSDRQGINGYTF.

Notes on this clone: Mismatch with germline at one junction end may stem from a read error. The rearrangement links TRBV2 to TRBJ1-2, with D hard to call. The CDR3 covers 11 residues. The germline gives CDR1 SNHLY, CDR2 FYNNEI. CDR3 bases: TGTGCCAGCAGTTCCCGTCCCTTAATAGCCTTC. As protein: CASSSRPLIAF.

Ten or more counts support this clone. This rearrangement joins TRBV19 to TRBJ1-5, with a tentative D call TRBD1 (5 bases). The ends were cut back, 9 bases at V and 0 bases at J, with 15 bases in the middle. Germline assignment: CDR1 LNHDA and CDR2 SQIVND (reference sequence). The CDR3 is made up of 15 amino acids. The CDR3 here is CASHGGAYSNQPQHF. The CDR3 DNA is TGTGCCAGCCACGGAGGGGCTTATAGCAATCAGCCCCAGCATTTT.

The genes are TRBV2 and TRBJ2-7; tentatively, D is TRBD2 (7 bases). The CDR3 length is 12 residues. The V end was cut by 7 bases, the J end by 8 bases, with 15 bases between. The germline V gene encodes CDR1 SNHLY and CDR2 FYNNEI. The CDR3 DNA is TGTGCCAGCAAGTTACGGGGGGCGCAGCAGTACGTC. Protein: CASKLRGAQQYV.

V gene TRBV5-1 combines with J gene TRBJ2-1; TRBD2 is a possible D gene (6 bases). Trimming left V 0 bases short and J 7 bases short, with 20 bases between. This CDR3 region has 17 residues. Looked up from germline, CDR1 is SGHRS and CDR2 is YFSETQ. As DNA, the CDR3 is TGCGCCAGCAGCTTGGGCGGGGCATCCACCATACTGAATGAGCAGTTCTTC. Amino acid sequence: CASSLGGASTILNEQFF. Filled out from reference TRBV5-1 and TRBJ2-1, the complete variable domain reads KAGVTQTPRYLIKTRGQQVTLSCSPISGHRSVSWYQQTPGQGLQFLFEYFSETQRNKGNFPGRFSGRQFSNSRSEMNVSTLELGDSALYLCASSLGGASTILNEQFFGPGTRLTVL.

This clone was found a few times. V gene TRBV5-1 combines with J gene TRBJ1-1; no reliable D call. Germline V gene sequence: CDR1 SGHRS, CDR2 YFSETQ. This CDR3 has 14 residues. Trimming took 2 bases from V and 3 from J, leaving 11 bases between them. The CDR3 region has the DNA TGCGCCAGCAGCTTTGGCCCCGAGGACACTGAAGCTTTCTTT. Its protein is CASSFGPEDTEAFF.

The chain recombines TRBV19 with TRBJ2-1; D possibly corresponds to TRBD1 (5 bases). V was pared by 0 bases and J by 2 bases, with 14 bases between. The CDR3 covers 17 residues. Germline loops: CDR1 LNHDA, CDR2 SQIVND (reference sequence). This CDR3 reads CASSIDLGLMAYNEQFF. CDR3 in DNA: TGTGCCAGTAGTATAGATCTGGGGCTTATGGCCTACAATGAGCAGTTCTTC. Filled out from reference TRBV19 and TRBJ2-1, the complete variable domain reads DGGITQSPKYLFRKEGQNVTLSCEQNLNHDAMYWYRQDPGQGLRLIYYSQIVNDFQKGDIAEGYSVSREKKESFPLTVTSAQKNPTAFYLCASSIDLGLMAYNEQFFGPGTRLTVL.